Below, one T cell receptor (beta chain) is given with its context. Original handling: Quantification of nucleated cells was approximated via reference gene primer amplification. The protocol was immunoSEQ multiplex PCR, while the TCRdb copy is restricted to in-frame clones and leaves out a portion. The DNA gave D and trimming, while V, J and clone size come from that table. The sample lists around 80,000 clones, roughly 78% occurring once. The sample originates from a study of blood T cell repertoires in COVID-19. Study overall: Collection of acute and convalescent COVID-19 samples took place in the United States, Italy and Spain.

The V gene's germline CDR1 is SGHTS and CDR2 YDEGEE. V shed 5 bases, J shed 10 bases, and the junction held 11 bases outside the gene matches. The CDR3 extends over 14 amino acids. Sequencing used peripheral blood. The chain is built from TRBV5-8 and TRBJ1-4; TRBD1 matches 7 bases. The TCR originated in a man aged 60-69 years with acute or convalescent COVID-19. CDR3 in DNA: TGTGCCAGCAGTCCAGACAGGGTTTATGGAAAACTGTTTTTT. Protein product: CASSPDRVYGKLFF.